Listed below are T cell receptor beta chains from one sample, sequenced in a study of tumor and adjacent non-tumor tissue in lung cancer. TCRdb itself ran the multiplex PCR reads through MiXCR, one entry per CDR3 protein. Seen here are approximately 76,000 distinct CDR3 sequences, roughly 70% observed once, and the top ten hold 10% to 15%. The sequencing sample was made of lung tumor tissue. The receptor set was obtained from a woman between 65 and 79 years old with non-small cell lung cancer. The CDR3 runs from the conserved cysteine through the conserved F or W. D genes are given only for firm matches. Expanded clones are given a class, and other clones once, few, many or no size at all.

TRBV12-3/TRBV12-4	TRBJ2-7	-	TRBD1	CASSLDRTHHEQYF	TGTGCCAGCAGTTTGGACAGGACACATCACGAGCAGTACTTC
TRBV28	TRBJ1-4	once	-	CASSLLIGSKEKPFF	TGTGCCAGCAGCCTTCTGATAGGGTCAAAAGAAAAACCCTTTTTT
TRBV4-2	TRBJ2-1	-	TRBD2	CARSQDGLAGYNEQFF	TGTGCCAGAAGCCAAGATGGGCTAGCGGGCTACAATGAGCAGTTCTTC
TRBV28	TRBJ2-1	-	-	CASSLVLGLAYNEQFF	TGTGCTAGCAGTTTAGTGCTTGGACTGGCCTACAATGAGCAGTTCTTC
TRBV6-5	TRBJ1-1	-	-	CDSSSRPPRGSEAFF	TGTGACAGCAGCTCCCGGCCCCCTCGGGGGTCTGAAGCTTTCTTT
TRBV29-1	TRBJ2-3	-	TRBD2	CGTGGLAEAGDTQYF	TGCGGCACCGGAGGACTAGCGGAGGCCGGGGATACGCAGTATTTT
TRBV11-3	TRBJ2-3	-	TRBD1	CASSFIGGAGDTQYF	TGTGCCAGCAGCTTTATAGGGGGCGCAGGTGATACGCAGTATTTT
TRBV6-5	TRBJ1-1	large	TRBD1	CASSYSRTGGLNTEAFF	TGTGCCAGCAGTTACTCTCGGACAGGGGGATTGAACACTGAAGCTTTCTTT
TRBV30	TRBJ1-2	-	-	CAWGYRARRRGYTF	TGTGCCTGGGGTTACAGGGCCCGGCGACGTGGCTACACCTTC
TRBV10-2	TRBJ2-7	-	-	CGSSESGDSGEHYF	TGCGGTAGCAGTGAGTCGGGGGATTCAGGGGAGCACTACTTC
TRBV20-1	TRBJ2-3	-	TRBD2	CSAGRGYTDTLYF	TGCAGTGCTGGGCGGGGGTACACAGATACACTGTATTTT
TRBV6-5	TRBJ2-1	-	TRBD2	CASSPSLTELAGTRYYNEQFF	TGTGCCAGCAGTCCCTCCCTCACCGAACTAGCGGGAACGCGCTACTACAATGAGCAGTTCTTC
TRBV20-1	TRBJ2-5	-	-	CNATPARGAIEETQYF	TGCAATGCAACTCCAGCACGGGGGGCGATAGAAGAGACCCAGTACTTC
TRBV5-1	TRBJ1-1	many	-	CASSWSVYTEAFF	TGCGCCAGCAGCTGGAGTGTGTATACTGAAGCTTTCTTT
TRBV12-3/TRBV12-4	TRBJ1-4	-	-	CGSGPRLIGEKLFF	TGTGGCAGCGGCCCTCGGCTGATCGGTGAAAAACTGTTTTTT
TRBV28	TRBJ1-1	-	TRBD1	CASNFKAGGWGTEAFF	TGTGCCAGTAATTTTAAGGCAGGGGGCTGGGGCACTGAAGCTTTCTTT
TRBV28	TRBJ2-7	few	TRBD2	CASSFSGLAGAKDYGQYF	TGTGCCAGCAGCTTCTCGGGACTAGCGGGAGCGAAGGACTACGGGCAGTACTTC
TRBV9	TRBJ2-1	few	-	CASSPRGDLNEQFF	TGTGCCAGCAGCCCCCGTGGTGATCTTAATGAGCAGTTCTTC
TRBV5-1	TRBJ1-4	few	TRBD1	CASSLGTDRARNEKLFF	TGCGCCAGCAGCTTGGGTACCGACAGGGCGCGTAATGAAAAACTGTTTTTT
TRBV28	TRBJ2-3	-	-	CASMLGLVDSIDTQYF	TGTGCCAGCATGTTAGGACTAGTGGACAGCATAGATACGCAGTATTTC
TRBV6-5	TRBJ2-1	-	TRBD2	CASSYSVAGGCFYNEQFF	TGTGCCAGCAGTTACTCGGTGGCGGGGGGCTGCTTCTACAATGAGCAGTTCTTC
TRBV12-3/TRBV12-4	TRBJ2-1	medium-sized	-	CASSVFAGPYNEQFF	TGTGCCAGCAGTGTGTTCGCGGGGCCCTACAATGAGCAGTTCTTC
TRBV24-1	TRBJ1-5	-	-	CATSNLSINRPQHF	TGCGCCACCAGTAATTTGTCGATCAATCGGCCCCAGCATTTT
TRBV12-3/TRBV12-4	TRBJ2-3	-	TRBD1	CATSTGGRADKQYF	TGTGCCACCAGTACAGGGGGACGCGCAGATAAGCAGTATTTT
TRBV10-2	TRBJ1-5	-	TRBD1	CASTMGKGGHSQPQHF	TGCGCCAGCACCATGGGGAAAGGGGGCCACAGTCAGCCCCAGCATTTT
TRBV28	TRBJ2-2	once	-	CASNLGTVPGELLF	TGTGCCAGCAATTTAGGAACAGTCCCCGGGGAGTTGTTGTTT
TRBV10-3	TRBJ2-5	-	-	CAISETTRGKETQYF	TGTGCCATCAGTGAGACGACGAGGGGTAAAGAGACCCAATACTTC
TRBV29-1	TRBJ2-5	-	-	CSVEGGRAYQETQYF	TGCAGCGTTGAAGGAGGGCGGGCCTACCAAGAGACCCAGTACTTC
TRBV11-2	TRBJ2-5	few	-	CARSPGGTVQETQYF	TGTGCCAGGAGCCCTGGGGGGACCGTACAAGAGACCCAGTACTTC
TRBV29-1	TRBJ2-4	-	TRBD1	CSVTGDRVAENIQYF	TGCAGCGTGACAGGCGACAGGGTCGCCGAAAACATTCAGTACTTC
TRBV9	TRBJ1-1	-	TRBD1	CASSVSDRGTEALF	TGTGCCAGCAGCGTATCGGACAGGGGCACTGAAGCTCTCTTT
TRBV4-1	TRBJ1-2	-	TRBD1	CASSQAVTGVYGYTF	TGCGCTAGCAGCCAGGCCGTGACAGGGGTCTATGGCTACACCTTC
TRBV5-5	TRBJ2-5	few	TRBD1	CASSPGQGTQETQYF	TGTGCCAGCAGCCCCGGACAGGGCACCCAAGAGACCCAGTACTTC
TRBV4-1	TRBJ2-5	once	-	CASSLGYSKTQYF	TGCGCCAGCAGCTTAGGATATTCCAAGACCCAATACTTC
TRBV20-1	TRBJ2-3	-	-	CSAGTGLDADTQYF	TGCAGTGCTGGGACGGGCCTGGACGCAGATACGCAGTATTTT
TRBV4-1	TRBJ2-1	-	TRBD2	CASSLVSGRALDEQFF	TGCGCCAGCAGCCTAGTCAGCGGGAGGGCCCTAGATGAGCAGTTCTTC
TRBV20-1	TRBJ2-2	-	TRBD2	CSARDDSGNANIGELFF	TGCAGTGCTAGAGACGATAGCGGGAACGCGAACATCGGGGAGCTGTTTTTT
TRBV6-5	TRBJ2-5	-	-	CASTYSFGEGEETQYF	TGTGCCAGCACTTACTCGTTTGGGGAGGGGGAAGAGACCCAGTATTTC
TRBV6-5	TRBJ1-5	once	-	CASSPDGVGQPQHF	TGTGCCAGCAGCCCTGATGGGGTCGGTCAGCCCCAGCATTTT
TRBV24-1	TRBJ2-1	many	TRBD1	CATGGLDEQFF	TGTGCCACAGGGGGCTTGGATGAGCAGTTCTTC
TRBV20-1	TRBJ2-7	-	-	CSTRDFGGLGSVYEQYF	TGCAGTACTAGAGATTTTGGGGGACTTGGGAGCGTTTACGAGCAGTACTTC
TRBV29-1	TRBJ2-3	-	TRBD2	CSVALAGESTNTQYF	TGCAGCGTTGCTTTAGCGGGGGAGAGCACAAATACGCAGTATTTC
TRBV4-1	TRBJ2-2	-	-	CSSSRPLGAIGELFF	TGCTCCAGCAGCCGGCCCCTGGGTGCCATCGGGGAGCTGTTTTTT